The 2 T cell receptor beta chains given below trace back to one sample, sequenced in a study of cytomegalovirus exposure and HLA in healthy donors. This PCR relied on a set of 60 Vbeta primers and 13 Jbeta primers. Data came from immunoSEQ multiplex PCR; TCRdb stores just in-frame clones and leaves some out. In the table there are 150,000 or so clones, around 67% of which are singletons. What was sequenced was PBMCs. These receptors were obtained from a man younger than 35 in good health and CMV-seropositive.

This clone has a single count. The chain is built from TRBV27 and TRBJ1-5, with D perhaps matching TRBD1 (5 bases). This CDR3 spans 15 amino acids. CDR1 is MNHEY and CDR2 is SMNVEV in the germline V gene (reference sequence). Deletions cut 5 bases from V and 4 bases from J, with 15 bases between. Here the CDR3 DNA reads TGTGCCAGCAGTCGTAGCGGGACTCTAAATCAGCCCCAGCATTTT. Translating it yields CASSRSGTLNQPQHF.

This sequence joins TRBV4-3 and TRBJ2-2; D may be TRBD2 (5 bases). This CDR3 comprises 13 residues. V gave up 1 base and J gave up 5 bases, with 5 bases separating them. The V gene's germline CDR1 is LGHNA and CDR2 YSLEER. The CDR3 is CASSQGGTGELFF. In DNA, the CDR3 is TGCGCCAGCAGCCAAGGAGGGACCGGGGAGCTGTTTTTT.